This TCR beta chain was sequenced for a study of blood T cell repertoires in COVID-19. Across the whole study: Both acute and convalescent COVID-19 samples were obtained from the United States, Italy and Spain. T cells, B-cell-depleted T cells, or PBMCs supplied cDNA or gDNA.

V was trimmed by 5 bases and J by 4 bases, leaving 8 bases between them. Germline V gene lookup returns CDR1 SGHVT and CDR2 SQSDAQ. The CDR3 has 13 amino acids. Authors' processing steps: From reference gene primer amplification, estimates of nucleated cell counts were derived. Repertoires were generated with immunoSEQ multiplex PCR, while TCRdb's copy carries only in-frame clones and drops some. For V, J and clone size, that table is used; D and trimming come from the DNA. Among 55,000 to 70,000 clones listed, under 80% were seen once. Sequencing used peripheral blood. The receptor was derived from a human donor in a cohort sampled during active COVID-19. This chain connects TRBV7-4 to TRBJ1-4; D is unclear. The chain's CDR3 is CASSGRDNEKLFF. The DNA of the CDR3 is TGTGCCAGCAGCGGCCGGGATAATGAAAAACTGTTTTTT. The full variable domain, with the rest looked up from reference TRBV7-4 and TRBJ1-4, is GAGVSQSPRYKVAKRGRDVALRCDSISGHVTLYWYRQTLGQGSEVLTYSQSDAQRDKSGRPSGRFSAERPERSVSTLKIQRTEQGDSAVYLCASSGRDNEKLFFGSGTQLSVL.